These T cell receptor beta chains were read from a single sample in a study of cytomegalovirus exposure and HLA in healthy donors. Libraries were prepared by immunoSEQ multiplex PCR; TCRdb keeps only in-frame clonotypes and omits some of them. This table has around 64,000 clones, 55% to 70% appearing once. Sequenced input: PBMCs. These receptors all come from a woman between 45 and 65 years old in good health and CMV-seronegative. CDR3s include the opening cysteine and the closing phenylalanine or tryptophan. Fields, in order: CDR3 length, V gene, CDR3 protein.

>15|TRBV25-1
CASSELSGRPGAQYF
>15|TRBV7-2
CASSWTGVGRETQYF
>15|TRBV10-3
CAISALAESTDTQYF
>15|TRBV5-1
CASSDPSGRGETQYF
>16|TRBV28
CASSLGQTGVREKLFF
>11|TRBV29-1
CSAGDMETQYF
>16|TRBV5-1
CASSLAAVSNTGELFF
>11|TRBV6-4
CASRGQGGYTF
>14|TRBV5-1
CASSLPQGNDVYTF
>12|TRBV28
CASSPREGPWYF
>14|TRBV7-2
CASSFRGGGETQYF
>15|TRBV29-1
CSVEDRGRRGNEQFF
>14|TRBV4-1
CASSRDAGPYEQYF
>19|TRBV30
CAWSPSGTSGRFSAYEQYF
>16|TRBV29-1
CSVVDSGGDSYNEQFF
>14|TRBV9
CASSVDPQASEQFF
>12|TRBV28
CASSPLDQPQHF
>14|TRBV5-3
CARRLDRMNTEAFF
>14|TRBV10-3
CAISKTGSNEKLFF
>14|TRBV9
CASSVDGGHQPQHF
>14|TRBV4-1
CASSPPGNRETQYF
>11|TRBV29-1
CSAGRAEGYTF
>11|TRBV19
CASSSGDKQYF
>15|TRBV5-1
CASSLTSGQYNEQFF
>15|TRBV7-2
CASSSGTSGSYEQYF
>15|TRBV5-6
CASSLGVGSSYEQYF
>16|TRBV5-1
CASSWGDGNSNQPQHF